This T cell receptor beta chain was retrieved from a study of blood T cell repertoires in COVID-19. Study at large: The United States, Italy and Spain supplied acute and convalescent COVID-19 samples. Sources were T cells, B-cell-depleted T cells, or PBMCs; the material itself was cDNA or gDNA.

The CDR3 extends over 16 amino acids. V trimming: 0 bases; J trimming: 7 bases; junction bases outside the gene matches: 8. Germline CDR1 is MNHEY and CDR2 is SVGEGT. Authors' analysis steps: Reference gene primer amplification gave estimated nucleated cell counts. Sequenced by immunoSEQ multiplex PCR; TCRdb stores in-frame clones only, minus some. That table supplies the V and J calls and clone size; D and trimming were determined from the DNA. The data show some 220,000 clones, around 84% seen once. The sequenced sample was peripheral blood. The chain links TRBV6-2 or TRBV6-3 to TRBJ2-1, with TRBD2 matching 8 bases. This TCR derives from an elderly woman with active or convalescent COVID-19. CDR3 loop: CASSYSLAGWWNEQFF. Written as DNA, the CDR3 is TGTGCCAGCAGTTACTCGTTAGCGGGGTGGTGGAATGAGCAGTTCTTC.